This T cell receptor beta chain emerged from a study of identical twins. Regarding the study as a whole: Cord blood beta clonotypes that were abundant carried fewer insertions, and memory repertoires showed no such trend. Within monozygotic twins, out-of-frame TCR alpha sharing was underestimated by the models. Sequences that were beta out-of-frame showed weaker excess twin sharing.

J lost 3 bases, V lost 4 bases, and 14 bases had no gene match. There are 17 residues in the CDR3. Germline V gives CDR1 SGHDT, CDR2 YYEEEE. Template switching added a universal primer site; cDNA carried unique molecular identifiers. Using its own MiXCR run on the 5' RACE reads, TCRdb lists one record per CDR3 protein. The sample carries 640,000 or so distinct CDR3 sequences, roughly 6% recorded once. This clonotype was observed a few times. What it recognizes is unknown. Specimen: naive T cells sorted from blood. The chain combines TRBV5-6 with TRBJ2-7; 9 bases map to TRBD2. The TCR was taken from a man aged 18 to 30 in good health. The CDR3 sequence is CASSPGAGGTFFYEQYF. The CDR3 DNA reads TGTGCCAGCAGCCCGGGGGCGGGAGGGACCTTCTTCTACGAGCAGTACTTC.